Listed here is a single TCR beta chain. The data were taken from a study of blood T cell repertoires in COVID-19. Study background: COVID-19 samples from acute and convalescent phases originated in the United States, Italy and Spain. T cells, B-cell-depleted T cells, or PBMCs supplied cDNA or gDNA.

Study processing details: Counts of nucleated cells, estimated from reference gene primer amplification, were obtained. Sequencing used immunoSEQ multiplex PCR; TCRdb keeps in-frame clones, though not all of them. V and J calls and clone size come straight from that table; D and trimming were deduced from the DNA. The sample records roughly 91,000 clones, around three quarters being singletons. Germline V gene data show CDR1 as MDHEN and CDR2 as SYDVKM. The length of the CDR3 is 14 residues. V shed 5 bases and J 1 base; nucleotides not matched to a gene: 2. This chain connects TRBV28 to TRBJ1-1; TRBD1 aligns across 9 bases. The sample consisted of peripheral blood. This TCR was recovered from a man between 70 and 80 years old with acute or convalescent COVID-19. CDR3 residues: CASSIQGANTEAFF. The CDR3 DNA is TGTGCCAGCAGTATACAGGGGGCGAACACTGAAGCTTTCTTT.